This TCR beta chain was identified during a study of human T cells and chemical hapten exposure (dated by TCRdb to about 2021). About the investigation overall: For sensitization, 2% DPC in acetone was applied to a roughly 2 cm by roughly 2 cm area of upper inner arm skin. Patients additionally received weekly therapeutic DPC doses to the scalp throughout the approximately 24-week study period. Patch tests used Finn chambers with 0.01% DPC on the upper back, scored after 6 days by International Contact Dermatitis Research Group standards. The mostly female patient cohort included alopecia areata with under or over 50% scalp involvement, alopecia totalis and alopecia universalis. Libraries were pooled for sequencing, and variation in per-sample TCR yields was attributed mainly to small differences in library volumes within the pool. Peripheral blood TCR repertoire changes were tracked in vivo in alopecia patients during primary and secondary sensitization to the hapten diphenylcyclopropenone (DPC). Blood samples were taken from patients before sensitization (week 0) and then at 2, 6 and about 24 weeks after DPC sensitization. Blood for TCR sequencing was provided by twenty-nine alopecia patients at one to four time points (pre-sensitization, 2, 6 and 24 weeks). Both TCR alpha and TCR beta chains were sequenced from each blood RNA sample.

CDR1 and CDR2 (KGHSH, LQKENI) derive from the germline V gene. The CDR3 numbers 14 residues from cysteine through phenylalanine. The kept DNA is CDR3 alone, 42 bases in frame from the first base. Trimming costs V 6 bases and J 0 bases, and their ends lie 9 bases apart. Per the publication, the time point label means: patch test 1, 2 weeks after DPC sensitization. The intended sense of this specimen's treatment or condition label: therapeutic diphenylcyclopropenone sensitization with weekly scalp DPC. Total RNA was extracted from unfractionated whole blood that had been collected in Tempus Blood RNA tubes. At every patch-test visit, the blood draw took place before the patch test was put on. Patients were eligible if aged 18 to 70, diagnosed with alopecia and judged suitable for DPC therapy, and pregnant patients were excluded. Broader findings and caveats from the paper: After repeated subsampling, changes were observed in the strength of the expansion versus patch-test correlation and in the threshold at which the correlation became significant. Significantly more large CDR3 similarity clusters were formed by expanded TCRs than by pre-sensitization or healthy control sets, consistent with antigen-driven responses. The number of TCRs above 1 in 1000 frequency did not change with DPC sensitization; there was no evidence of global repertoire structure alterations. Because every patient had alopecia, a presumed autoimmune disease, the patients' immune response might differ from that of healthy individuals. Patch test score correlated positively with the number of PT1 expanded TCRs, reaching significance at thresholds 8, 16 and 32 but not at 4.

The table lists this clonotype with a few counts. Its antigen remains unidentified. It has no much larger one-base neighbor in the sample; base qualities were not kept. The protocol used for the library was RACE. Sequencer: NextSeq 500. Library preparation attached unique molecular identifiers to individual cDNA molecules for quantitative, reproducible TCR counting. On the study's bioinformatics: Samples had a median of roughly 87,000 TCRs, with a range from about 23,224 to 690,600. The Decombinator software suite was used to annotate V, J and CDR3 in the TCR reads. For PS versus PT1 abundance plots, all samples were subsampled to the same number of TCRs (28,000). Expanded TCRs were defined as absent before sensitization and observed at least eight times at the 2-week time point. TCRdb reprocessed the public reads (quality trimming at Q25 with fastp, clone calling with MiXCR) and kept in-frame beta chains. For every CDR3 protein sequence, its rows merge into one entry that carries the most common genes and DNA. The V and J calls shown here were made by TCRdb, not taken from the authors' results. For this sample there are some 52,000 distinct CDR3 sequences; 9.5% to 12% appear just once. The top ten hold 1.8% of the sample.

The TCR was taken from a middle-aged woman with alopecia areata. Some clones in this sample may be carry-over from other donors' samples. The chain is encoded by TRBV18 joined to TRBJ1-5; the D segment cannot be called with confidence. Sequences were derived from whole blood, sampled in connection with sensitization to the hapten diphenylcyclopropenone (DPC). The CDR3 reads CASSLEYSNQPQHF. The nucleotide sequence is TGTGCCAGCTCTCTTGAGTATAGCAATCAGCCCCAGCATTTT.